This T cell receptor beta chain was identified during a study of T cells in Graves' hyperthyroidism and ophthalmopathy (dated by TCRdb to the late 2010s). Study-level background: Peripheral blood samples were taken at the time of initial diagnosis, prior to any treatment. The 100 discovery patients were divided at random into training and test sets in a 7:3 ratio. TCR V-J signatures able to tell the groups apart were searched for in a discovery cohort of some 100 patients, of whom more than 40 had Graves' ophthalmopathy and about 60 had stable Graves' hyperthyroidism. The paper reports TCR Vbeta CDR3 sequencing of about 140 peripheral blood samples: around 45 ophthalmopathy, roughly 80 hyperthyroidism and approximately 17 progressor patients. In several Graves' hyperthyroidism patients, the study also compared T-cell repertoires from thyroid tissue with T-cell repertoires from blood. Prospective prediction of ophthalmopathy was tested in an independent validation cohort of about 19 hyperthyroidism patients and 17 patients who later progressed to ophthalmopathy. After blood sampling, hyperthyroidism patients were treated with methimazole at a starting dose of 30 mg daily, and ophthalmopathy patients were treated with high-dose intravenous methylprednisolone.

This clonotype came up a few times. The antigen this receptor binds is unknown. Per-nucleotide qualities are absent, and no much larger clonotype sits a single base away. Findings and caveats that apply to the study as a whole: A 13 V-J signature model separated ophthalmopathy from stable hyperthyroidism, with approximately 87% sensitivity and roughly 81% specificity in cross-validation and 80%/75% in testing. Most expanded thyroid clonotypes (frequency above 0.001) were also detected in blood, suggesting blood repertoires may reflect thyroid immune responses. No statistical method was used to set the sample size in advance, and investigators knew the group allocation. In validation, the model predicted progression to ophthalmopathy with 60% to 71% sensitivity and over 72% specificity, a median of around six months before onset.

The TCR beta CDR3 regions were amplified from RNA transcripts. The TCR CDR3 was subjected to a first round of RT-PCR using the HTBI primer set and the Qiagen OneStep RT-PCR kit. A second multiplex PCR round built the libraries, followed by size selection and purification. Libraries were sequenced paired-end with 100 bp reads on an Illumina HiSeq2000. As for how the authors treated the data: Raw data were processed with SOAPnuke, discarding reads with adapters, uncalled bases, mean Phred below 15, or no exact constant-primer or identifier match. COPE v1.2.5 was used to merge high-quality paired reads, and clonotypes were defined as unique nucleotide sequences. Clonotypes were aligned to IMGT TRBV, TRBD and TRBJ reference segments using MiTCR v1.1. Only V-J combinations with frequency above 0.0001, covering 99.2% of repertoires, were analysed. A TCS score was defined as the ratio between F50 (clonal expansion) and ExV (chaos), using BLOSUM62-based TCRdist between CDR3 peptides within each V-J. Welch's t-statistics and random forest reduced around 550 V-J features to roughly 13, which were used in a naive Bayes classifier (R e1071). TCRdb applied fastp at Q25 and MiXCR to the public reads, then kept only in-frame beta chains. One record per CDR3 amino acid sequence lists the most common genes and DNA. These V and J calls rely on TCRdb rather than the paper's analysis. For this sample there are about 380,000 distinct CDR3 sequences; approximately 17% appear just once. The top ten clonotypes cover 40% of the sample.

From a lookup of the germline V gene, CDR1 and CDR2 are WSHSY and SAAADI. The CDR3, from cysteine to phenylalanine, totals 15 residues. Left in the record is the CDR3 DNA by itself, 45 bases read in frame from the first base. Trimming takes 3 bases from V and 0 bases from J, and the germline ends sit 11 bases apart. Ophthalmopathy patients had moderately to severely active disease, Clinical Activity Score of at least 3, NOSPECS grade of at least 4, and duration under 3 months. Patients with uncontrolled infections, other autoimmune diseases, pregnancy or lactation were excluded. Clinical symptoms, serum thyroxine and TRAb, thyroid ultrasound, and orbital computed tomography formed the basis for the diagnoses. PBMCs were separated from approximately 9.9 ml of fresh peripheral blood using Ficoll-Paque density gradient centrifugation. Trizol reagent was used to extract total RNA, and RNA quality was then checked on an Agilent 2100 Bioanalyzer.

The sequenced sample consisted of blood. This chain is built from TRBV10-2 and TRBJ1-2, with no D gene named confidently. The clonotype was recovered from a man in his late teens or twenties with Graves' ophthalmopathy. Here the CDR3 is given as CASSEQKLANYGYTF. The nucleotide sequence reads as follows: TGCGCCAGCAGTGAACAGAAATTAGCTAACTATGGCTACACCTTC.